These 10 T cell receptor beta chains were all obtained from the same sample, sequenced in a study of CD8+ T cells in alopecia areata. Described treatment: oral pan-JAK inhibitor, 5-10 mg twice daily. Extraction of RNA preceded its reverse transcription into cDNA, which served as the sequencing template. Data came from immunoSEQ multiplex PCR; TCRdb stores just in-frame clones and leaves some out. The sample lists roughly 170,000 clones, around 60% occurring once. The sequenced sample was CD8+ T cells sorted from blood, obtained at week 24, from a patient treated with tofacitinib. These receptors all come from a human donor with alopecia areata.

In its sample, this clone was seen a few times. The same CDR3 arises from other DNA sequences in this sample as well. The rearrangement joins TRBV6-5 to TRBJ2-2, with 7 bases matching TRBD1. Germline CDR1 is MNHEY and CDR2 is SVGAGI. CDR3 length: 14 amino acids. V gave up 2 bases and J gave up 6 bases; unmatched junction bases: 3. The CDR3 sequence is CASSYGQGAGELFF. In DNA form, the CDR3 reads TGTGCCAGCAGTTACGGTCAGGGGGCCGGGGAGCTGTTTTTT.

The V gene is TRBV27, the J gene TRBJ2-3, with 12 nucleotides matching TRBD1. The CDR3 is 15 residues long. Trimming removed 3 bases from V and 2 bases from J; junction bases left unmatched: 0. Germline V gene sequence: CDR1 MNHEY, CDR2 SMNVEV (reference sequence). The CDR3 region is CASSLGQGATDTQYF. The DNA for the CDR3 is TGTGCCAGCAGTTTGGGACAGGGGGCCACAGATACGCAGTATTTT.

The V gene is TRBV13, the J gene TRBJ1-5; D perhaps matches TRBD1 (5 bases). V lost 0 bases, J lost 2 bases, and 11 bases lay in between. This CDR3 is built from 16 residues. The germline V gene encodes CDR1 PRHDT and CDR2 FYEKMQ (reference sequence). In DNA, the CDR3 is TGTGCCAGCAGCTTAGGGGGGCAGGGCCGCAATCAGCCCCAGCATTTT. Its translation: CASSLGGQGRNQPQHF.

The CDR3 is CASSQVRPGTSITDTQYF. The CDR3 DNA sequence: TGTGCCAGCAGCCAAGTGAGACCCGGGACTAGCATCACAGATACGCAGTATTTT. The J gene is TRBJ2-3, the V gene TRBV14; 9 positions match TRBD2. Germline V gene lookup returns CDR1 SGHDN and CDR2 FVKESK. J lost 2 bases, V lost 1 base, and 10 bases had no gene match. The CDR3 contains 18 residues.

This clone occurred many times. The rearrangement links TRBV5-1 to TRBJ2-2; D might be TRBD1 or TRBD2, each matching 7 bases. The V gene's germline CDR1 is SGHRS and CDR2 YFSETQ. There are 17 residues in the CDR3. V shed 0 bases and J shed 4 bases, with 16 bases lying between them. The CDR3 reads CASSLEAGAGGTGELFF. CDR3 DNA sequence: TGCGCCAGCAGCTTGGAGGCGGGGGCAGGGGGCACCGGGGAGCTGTTTTTT.

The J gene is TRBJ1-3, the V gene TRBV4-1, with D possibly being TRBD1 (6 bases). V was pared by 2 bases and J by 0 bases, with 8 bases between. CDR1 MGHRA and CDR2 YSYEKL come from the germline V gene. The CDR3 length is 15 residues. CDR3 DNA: TGCGCCAGCAGCCAACGACAGGACTCTGGAAACACCATATATTTT. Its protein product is CASSQRQDSGNTIYF.

The CDR3 DNA reads as TGTGCCAGCAGCGCTTGGACTAGTGCCGACGAGCAGTACTTC. It translates to CASSAWTSADEQYF. This chain uses TRBV7-2 with TRBJ2-7; TRBD2 matches at 7 bases. Germline V gives CDR1 SGHTA, CDR2 FQGNSA. V was pared by 5 bases and J by 5 bases, with 9 bases of the junction left unmatched. CDR3 size: 14 residues.

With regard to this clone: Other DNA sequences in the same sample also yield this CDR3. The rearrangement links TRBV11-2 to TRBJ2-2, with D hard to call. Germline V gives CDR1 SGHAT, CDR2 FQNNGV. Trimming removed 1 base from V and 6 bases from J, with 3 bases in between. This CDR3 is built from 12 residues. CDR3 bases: TGTGCCAGCAGCTTAGTTCCCGGGGAGCTGTTTTTT. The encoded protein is CASSLVPGELFF.

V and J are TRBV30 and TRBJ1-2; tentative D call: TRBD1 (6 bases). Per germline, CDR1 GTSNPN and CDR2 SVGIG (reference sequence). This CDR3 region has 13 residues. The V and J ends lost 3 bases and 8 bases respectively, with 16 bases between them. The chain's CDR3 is CAWRGPGAEGYTF. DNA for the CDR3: TGTGCCTGGAGGGGACCAGGGGCGGAGGGCTACACCTTC.

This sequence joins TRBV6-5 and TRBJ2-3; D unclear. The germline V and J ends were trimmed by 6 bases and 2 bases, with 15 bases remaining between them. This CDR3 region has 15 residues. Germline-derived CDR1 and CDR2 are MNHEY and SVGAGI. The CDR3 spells CASRLGRILTDTQYF. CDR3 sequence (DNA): TGTGCCAGCAGGCTCGGACGGATCCTCACAGATACGCAGTATTTT.